This is a list of T cell receptor beta chains from one sample in a study of regulatory T cells. Profiling relied on immunoSEQ multiplex PCR, and the TCRdb table lists in-frame clones only, not all of them. The sample contains some 30,000 clones, over 90% of which appear only once. Sequencing input: conventional CD4+ T cells sorted from blood. The receptor set was obtained from a child aged 2 to 10 with CD3G deficiency. Both conserved end residues are trimmed from each CDR3. Each record gives: J gene, V gene, CDR3 protein.

TRBJ2-1 TRBV28 ASRLAGGPWEQF
TRBJ2-6 TRBV28 ASRPGGEAGANVLT
TRBJ2-1 TRBV5-1 ASSSSGGSYNEQF
TRBJ1-2 TRBV19 ASSTTGHGYT
TRBJ2-7 TRBV6-6 ASSRDSEQY
TRBJ2-5 TRBV7-9 ASSLAGGKETQY
TRBJ2-7 TRBV6-1 ASSEQTGWGTYEQY
TRBJ2-5 TRBV6-6 ASNGREGETQY
TRBJ2-1 TRBV11-3 ASSPGYRWGGSGSYNEQF
TRBJ1-2 TRBV19 ASCLGQGRLDGYT
TRBJ1-4 TRBV28 ASSFRAGLREKLF
TRBJ2-7 TRBV28 ASTPKADPSPYEQY
TRBJ2-3 TRBV28 ASSSPRYGGSTDTQY
TRBJ2-1 TRBV6-1 ASSEAGTGYNEQF
TRBJ1-2 TRBV10-3 AISKEFNYGYT
TRBJ1-4 TRBV28 ASSSSFGQGGGKLF
TRBJ2-5 TRBV5-1 ASSPGSQETQY
TRBJ2-5 TRBV28 ASSGGNLQETQY